Listed here are 11 T cell receptor beta chains from one sample, sequenced in a study of blood T cell repertoires in COVID-19. Profiling relied on immunoSEQ multiplex PCR, and the TCRdb table lists in-frame clones only, not all of them. The sample holds roughly 670,000 clones, just under 90% seen once. Sequences were obtained from peripheral blood. The receptors derive from a woman aged 18-29 years with acute or convalescent COVID-19.

The gene calls are TRBV7-2 and TRBJ1-3; 9 bases map to TRBD1. J lost 5 bases, V lost 5 bases, and 4 bases had no gene match. The CDR3 spans 14 residues. CDR1 is SGHTA and CDR2 is FQGNSA in the germline V gene. The CDR3, as DNA: TGTGCCAGCAGCCCGGGACAGGGACGAAACACCATATATTTT. Encoded protein: CASSPGQGRNTIYF. Filled out from reference TRBV7-2 and TRBJ1-3, the complete variable domain reads GAGVSQSPSNKVTEKGKDVELRCDPISGHTALYWYRQSLGQGLEFLIYFQGNSAPDKSGLPSDRFSAERTGGSVSTLTIQRTQQEDSAVYLCASSPGQGRNTIYFGEGSWLTVV.

J is TRBJ2-3 and V is TRBV5-3; TRBD1 is a possible D gene (5 bases). TRBV5-3 is noted as an ORF with a role that remains uncertain. The germline V and J ends were trimmed by 4 bases and 8 bases, with 29 bases remaining between them. The CDR3 is made up of 18 amino acids. CDR3 loop: CARSPIGAIDSWVGTQYF. As DNA, the CDR3 is TGTGCCAGAAGCCCAATAGGGGCAATTGACAGCTGGGTAGGTACGCAGTATTTT.

The chain combines TRBV19 with TRBJ2-2, with D uncertain. The CDR3 spans 13 residues. The V end lost 7 bases, the J end lost 1 base, and 7 bases lay between the germline ends. Germline V gene lookup returns CDR1 LNHDA and CDR2 SQIVND (reference sequence). The chain's CDR3 is CASTGRNTGELFF. Written as DNA, the CDR3 is TGTGCCAGTACGGGTAGGAACACCGGGGAGCTGTTTTTT.

CDR3 sequence reads: CASSLPTGGGSYGYTF. The CDR3 nucleotides are TGTGCCAGCAGCTTACCTACAGGGGGCGGTAGCTATGGCTACACCTTC. V gene TRBV9 combines with J gene TRBJ1-2; 9 bases line up with TRBD1. Germline-derived CDR1 and CDR2 are SGDLS and YYNGEE. The trim removed 4 bases at V and 4 bases at J, leaving 11 bases unmatched. CDR3 size: 16 residues.

V gene TRBV6-5 combines with J gene TRBJ2-3; D perhaps matches TRBD2 (5 bases). Germline loops: CDR1 MNHEY, CDR2 SVGAGI. The CDR3 runs 12 residues. V was shortened by 6 bases and J by 3 bases, with 7 bases between the two germline ends. CDR3 sequence: CASRGRTDTQYF. The CDR3 coding sequence is TGTGCCAGCAGGGGGAGAACAGATACGCAGTATTTT.

The chain carries TRBV27 and TRBJ2-7; 9 positions match TRBD1. Germline CDR1 and CDR2: MNHEY and SMNVEV (reference sequence). The CDR3 consists of 13 residues. After removal of 4 bases from V and 2 bases from J, the junction contained 0 bases not matched to a gene. CDR3 nucleotide sequence: TGTGCCAGCAGTTACAGGGGGCCCTACGAGCAGTACTTC. Its translation is CASSYRGPYEQYF.

The V call is TRBV2, the J call TRBJ1-2; no definite D call. Trimming pared 1 base from V and 4 bases from J, leaving 7 bases between. The CDR3 spans 13 residues. Germline V gene sequence: CDR1 SNHLY, CDR2 FYNNEI. CDR3 nucleotide sequence: TGTGCCAGCAGTGAAGTTACGGGCTATGGCTACACCTTC. It translates to CASSEVTGYGYTF.

The CDR3 loop reads CASRYRFEDEQYF. CDR3 in DNA: TGTGCCAGCAGATACAGGTTCGAGGACGAGCAGTACTTC. The V call is TRBV27, the J call TRBJ2-7; D may be TRBD1 (5 bases). From germline, CDR1 is MNHEY and CDR2 SMNVEV (reference sequence). The CDR3 runs 13 residues. V was pared by 6 bases and J by 5 bases, with 14 bases between.

The chain has TRBV18 and TRBJ1-1, with D tentatively TRBD1 (6 bases). CDR1 and CDR2 from the germline V gene are KGHSH and LQKENI. This CDR3 region has 18 residues. Trimming stripped 6 bases from V and 2 bases from J, with 25 bases between. The CDR3 DNA reads as TGTGCCAGCTCCCCCAGTCCTGTACAGGGTCACGCTAACACTGAAGCTTTCTTT. This encodes CASSPSPVQGHANTEAFF. The whole variable domain, filled in from reference TRBV18 and TRBJ1-1, reads NAGVMQNPRHLVRRRGQEARLRCSPMKGHSHVYWYRQLPEEGLKFMVYLQKENIIDESGMPKERFSAEFPKEGPSILRIQQVVRGDSAAYFCASSPSPVQGHANTEAFFGQGTRLTVV.

This clone was seen ten or more times. The CDR3 spells CSVVGAGDGYTF. The DNA for the CDR3 is TGCAGCGTTGTGGGGGCAGGGGATGGCTACACCTTC. The chain has TRBV29-1 and TRBJ1-2; possible D gene TRBD1, 6 bases. Germline assignment: CDR1 SQVTM and CDR2 ANQGSEA. The CDR3 runs to 12 residues. The V end lost 4 bases, the J end lost 6 bases, and 12 bases lay between the germline ends.

This sequence joins TRBV3-1 (or the pseudogene TRBV3-2) and TRBJ1-2, with TRBD1 matching 8 bases. With V trimmed by 4 bases and J by 4 bases, 8 bases remained unmatched. CDR1 LGHDT and CDR2 YNNKEL come from the germline V gene (reference sequence). The CDR3 has 15 residues. The CDR3 DNA sequence: TGTGCCAGCAGCCTCACAGGGGGGGGGAGCTATGGCTACACCTTC. Its protein is CASSLTGGGSYGYTF.